One T cell receptor (beta chain) is described in this entry. No cognate antigen has been identified for it. Nothing much larger sits one base from this clone, and base qualities are not available. What this sample's time point label stands for: baseline before first vaccination. Vaccinee samples came from UK trials COV001 and COV002, including a single-blind randomized controlled phase 2/3 trial of AZD1222 (ChAdOx1 nCoV-19) in healthy adults. For TCRbeta chain sequencing, PBMC samples from trial participants were taken at day 0 and at day 28 after the second dose. The CDR3 starts with the cysteine, ends with the phenylalanine, and has 15 residues. CDR3 DNA is the only sequence kept; it has 45 bases, read in frame from the first base. V is cut back by 3 bases and J by 3 bases, with 2 bases in the junction unmatched. The germline V gene yields MRHNA for CDR1 and SNTAGT for CDR2. The CDR3 regions of human TCRbeta chains were subjected to immunosequencing. Under the source paper's analysis protocol: TCRs in the repertoires were compared against a reference library of SARS-CoV-2-specific TCRs that had been generated with the MIRA antigen-specificity platform. Breadth was defined as the fraction of unique TCRs that were SARS-CoV-2-associated, and depth was defined as the fraction of total T cells that were SARS-CoV-2-associated. Using the MIRA data, every spike-specific TCR was mapped to the spike region that the TCR reacted to and assigned to either a CD4 or a CD8 class. Log10-transformed breadth and depth values were compared by one-way ANOVA with Sidak's multiple comparisons tests. Entries here come from immuneACCESS through TCRdb and include only in-frame sequences with V and J called. Some clones fail to appear in such tables; in the studies checked, an unresolved V gene covers under half of the shortfall, and the cause of the remainder is unknown. V and J calls and clone size are those listed in that table; D and trimming were worked out from the DNA. The sample data list 64,000 or so clones, and roughly 84% of these were observed just once. Roughly 6.6% of the sample lies in the top ten.

This entry is derived from a study of T cell responses to AZD1222 COVID-19 vaccine (dated by TCRdb to about 2021). With respect to the entire study: Because spike-specific TCR depth and breadth did not differ between the two schedules, AZD1222 recipients who got a second dose at roughly 4 weeks were pooled with those who got a second dose at roughly 12 weeks. TCR sequencing was performed for 233 trial participants, of whom some 200 were given two doses of AZD1222 and approximately 26 were given two doses of MenACWY control vaccine. Trial participants were enrolled into age subgroups of 18-55, 56-69 and 70-plus years, which contained around 140, 26 and 57 TCR-sequenced participants, respectively.

Summary of the overall study and its limitations: Epitopes outside the regions mutated in the B.1.351 and B.1.1.7 variants were reportedly recognized by nearly half of the unique spike-specific TCRs. No day 14 peak-response samples were available, so repertoires were characterized only after the peak T cell response. The 56-69-year group was small, and its depth increase did not reach significance, likely because of low power. Conclusions about previously exposed vaccinees are limited, since just 6 or 7 AZD1222 recipients were seropositive for SARS-CoV-2 at baseline. After two AZD1222 doses, spike-specific TCR breadth and depth were significantly higher than at day 0 and than in MenACWY recipients. Most participants were white British and females outnumbered males, and the authors suggested that clonal diversity may have been underestimated. CD4 TCRs associated with the vaccine covered the entire spike protein, and the dominant responses were in regions 160-218 and 743-854.

The sample consisted of peripheral blood, taken on day 0 of AZD1222 vaccination. This receptor chain uses TRBV6-4 and TRBJ2-3, with TRBD1 matching 11 junction bases. The receptor was isolated from an adult in good health. At the DNA level, the sequence is TGTGCCAGCAGTGATGGACAGGGGGCGACAGATACGCAGTATTTT. It encodes CASSDGQGATDTQYF.